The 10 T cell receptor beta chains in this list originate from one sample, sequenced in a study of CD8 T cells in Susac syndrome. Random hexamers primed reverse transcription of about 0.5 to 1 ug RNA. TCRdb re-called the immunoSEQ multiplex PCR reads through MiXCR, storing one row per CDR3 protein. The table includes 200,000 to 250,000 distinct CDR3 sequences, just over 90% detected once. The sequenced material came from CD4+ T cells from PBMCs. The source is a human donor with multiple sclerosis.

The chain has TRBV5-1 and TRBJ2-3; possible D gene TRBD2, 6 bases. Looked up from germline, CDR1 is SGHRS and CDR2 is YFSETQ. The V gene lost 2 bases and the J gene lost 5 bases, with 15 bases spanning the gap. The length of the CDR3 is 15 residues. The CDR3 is CASSFLGGGQDTQYF. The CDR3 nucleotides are TGCGCCAGCAGCTTCCTGGGAGGAGGGCAAGATACGCAGTATTTT.

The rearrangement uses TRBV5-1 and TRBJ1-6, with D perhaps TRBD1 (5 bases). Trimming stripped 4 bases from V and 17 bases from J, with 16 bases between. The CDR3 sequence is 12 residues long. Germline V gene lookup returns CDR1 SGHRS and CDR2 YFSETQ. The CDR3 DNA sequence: TGCGCCAGCAGCGGAGGGACTGCGGTGATCCACTTT. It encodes CASSGGTAVIHF.

In DNA, the CDR3 is TGTGCCAGCAGCTACGCGGGGGCCTCGAACACCGGGGAGCTGTTTTTT. It specifies CASSYAGASNTGELFF. V usage is TRBV6-6 and J usage is TRBJ2-2, with a weak D call TRBD2 (7 bases). The CDR3 is 16 amino acids. Looked up from germline, CDR1 is MNHNY and CDR2 is SVGAGI (reference sequence). V lost 6 bases and J 0 bases, leaving 14 bases between the germline ends.

CDR3 sequence: CASSSRTGAEQYF. In DNA, the CDR3 is TGCGCCAGCAGCTCACGGACAGGGGCCGAGCAGTACTTC. The gene calls are TRBV5-1 and TRBJ2-7; 9 bases agree with TRBD1. The CDR3 loop spans 13 amino acids. Germline assignment: CDR1 SGHRS and CDR2 YFSETQ. J gave up 6 bases and V 3 bases, and 4 bases lay outside the gene matches.

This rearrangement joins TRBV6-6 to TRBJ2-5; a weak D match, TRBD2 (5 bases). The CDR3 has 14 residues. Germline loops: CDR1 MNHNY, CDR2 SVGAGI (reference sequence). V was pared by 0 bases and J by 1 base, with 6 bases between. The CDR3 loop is CASSYSGAQETQYF. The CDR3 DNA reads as TGTGCCAGCAGTTACTCGGGAGCCCAAGAGACCCAGTACTTC.

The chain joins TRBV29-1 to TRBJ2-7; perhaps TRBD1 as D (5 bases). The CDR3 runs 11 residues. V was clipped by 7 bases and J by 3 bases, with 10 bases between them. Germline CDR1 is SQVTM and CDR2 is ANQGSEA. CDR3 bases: TGCAGCGGATTAAGGGGCTACGAGCAGTACTTC. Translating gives CSGLRGYEQYF.

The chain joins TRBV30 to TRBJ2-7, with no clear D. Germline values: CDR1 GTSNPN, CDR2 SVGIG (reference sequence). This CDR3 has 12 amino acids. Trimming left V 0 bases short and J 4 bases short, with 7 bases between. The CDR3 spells CAWSVAQYEQYF. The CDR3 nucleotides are TGTGCCTGGAGTGTAGCTCAGTACGAGCAGTACTTC.

The CDR3 loop is CAGTEGINQPQHF. CDR3 DNA: TGTGCCGGAACGGAGGGGATCAATCAGCCCCAGCATTTT. The rearrangement joins TRBV18 to TRBJ1-5; possibly TRBD1 for D (5 bases). The CDR3 loop spans 13 amino acids. The germline CDR1 and CDR2 sequences are KGHSH and LQKENI. The V end was cut by 11 bases, the J end by 3 bases, with 14 bases between.

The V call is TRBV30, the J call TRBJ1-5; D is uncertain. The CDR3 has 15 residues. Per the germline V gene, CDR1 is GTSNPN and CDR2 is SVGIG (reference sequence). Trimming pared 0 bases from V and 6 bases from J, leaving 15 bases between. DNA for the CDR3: TGTGCCTGGAGTGTGGGCCAGCGAATCGGTCAGCCCCAGCATTTT. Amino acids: CAWSVGQRIGQPQHF.

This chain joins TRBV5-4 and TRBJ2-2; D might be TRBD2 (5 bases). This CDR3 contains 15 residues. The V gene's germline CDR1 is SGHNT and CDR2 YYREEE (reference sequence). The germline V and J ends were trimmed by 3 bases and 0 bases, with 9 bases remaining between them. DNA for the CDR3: TGTGCCAGCAGCTGGGGAGTAGCGAACACCGGGGAGCTGTTTTTT. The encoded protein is CASSWGVANTGELFF.